The 6 T cell receptor beta chains below all came from one sample that was sequenced in a study of blood T cell repertoires in COVID-19. Profiling relied on immunoSEQ multiplex PCR, and the TCRdb table lists in-frame clones only, not all of them. This repertoire shows roughly 90,000 clones, approximately 86% found once; its top ten account for less than 6.5%. Input material: peripheral blood. These receptors came from a man aged 35 to 55 with acute or convalescent COVID-19.

This chain joins TRBV2 and TRBJ1-5; the D is unclear. This CDR3 spans 12 amino acids. V lost 9 bases and J 5 bases, leaving 11 bases between the germline ends. In germline, CDR1 is SNHLY, CDR2 FYNNEI. The CDR3 bases are TGTGCCAGTACCACGGGGTATCAGCCCCAGCATTTT. Its translation: CASTTGYQPQHF.

The chain uses TRBV7-9 and TRBJ1-2; 8 positions agree with TRBD1. Trimming removed 5 bases from V and 4 bases from J; junction bases left unmatched: 6. Looked up from germline, CDR1 is SEHNR and CDR2 is FQNEAQ (reference sequence). The CDR3 consists of 14 residues. This CDR3 is CASSPDRDSYGYTF. CDR3 bases: TGTGCCAGCAGCCCGGACAGGGACAGCTATGGCTACACCTTC.

This rearrangement joins TRBV5-6 to TRBJ1-5; 10 bases line up with TRBD1. The CDR3 length is 14 residues. Trimming at V came to 4 bases and at J to 4 bases, leaving 2 bases not matched to a gene. Germline V gene data show CDR1 as SGHDT and CDR2 as YYEEEE. This CDR3 reads CASSRDRGNQPQHF. The DNA for the CDR3 is TGTGCCAGCAGCAGGGACAGGGGAAATCAGCCCCAGCATTTT.

V and J are TRBV6-2 or TRBV6-3 and TRBJ2-6; TRBD1 agrees at 7 bases. Per germline, CDR1 MNHEY and CDR2 SVGEGT. The junction had 5 bases not matched to a gene; V was cut back by 0 bases and J by 0 bases. The CDR3 is made up of 18 amino acids. CDR3: CASSYSGPGGSGANVLTF. The CDR3 coding sequence is TGTGCCAGCAGTTACTCTGGCCCAGGGGGCTCTGGGGCCAACGTCCTGACTTTC.

The CDR3 DNA reads as TGTGCCAGCAGCACCCGCCACAGCTACAATCAGCCCCAGCATTTT. This encodes CASSTRHSYNQPQHF. The gene calls are TRBV5-5 and TRBJ1-5; unclear D gene. There are 15 residues in the CDR3. Trimming took 4 bases from V and 3 from J, leaving 14 bases between them. Germline-derived CDR1 and CDR2 are SGHKS and YYEKEE (reference sequence).

The chain recombines TRBV30 with TRBJ1-2, with 11 bases aligning to TRBD1. The V gene's germline CDR1 is GTSNPN and CDR2 SVGIG (reference sequence). V dropped 4 bases and J dropped 7; count of bases not matched to a gene: 8. There are 14 residues in the CDR3. The CDR3 DNA is TGTGCCTGGACCCGGACAGGGGGCCTCGTTGGCTACACCTTC. Protein: CAWTRTGGLVGYTF.